This T cell receptor (beta chain) stems from a study of PD-1 blockade in classical Hodgkin lymphoma. Study results and caveats: Underlying causes for the observed repertoire differences were not defined, possibly disease activity or prior therapy.

About this clone: What it recognizes is unknown.

Data came from immunoSEQ multiplex PCR; TCRdb stores just in-frame clones and leaves some out. The sample lists about 41,000 clones, about 74% seen once, with more than 20% in the top ten. Relapse was seen in all patients after autologous stem cell transplantation, and brentuximab vedotin exposure was variable. The material sequenced was peripheral blood mononuclear cells (PBMCs), taken at baseline. The sequence was collected from a human donor with classical Hodgkin lymphoma.

In nucleotides, the CDR3 is TGTGCCAGCAGCTTAGGAGGACTAGTGAACCAAGAGACCCAGTACTTC. Its translation: CASSLGGLVNQETQYF. This chain connects TRBV7-2 to TRBJ2-5; 7 bases are a match to TRBD2. Germline V gene data show CDR1 as SGHTA and CDR2 as FQGNSA. The CDR3 runs 16 residues. Germline trimming cut 1 base from V and 0 bases from J; bases unmatched to any gene: 5.